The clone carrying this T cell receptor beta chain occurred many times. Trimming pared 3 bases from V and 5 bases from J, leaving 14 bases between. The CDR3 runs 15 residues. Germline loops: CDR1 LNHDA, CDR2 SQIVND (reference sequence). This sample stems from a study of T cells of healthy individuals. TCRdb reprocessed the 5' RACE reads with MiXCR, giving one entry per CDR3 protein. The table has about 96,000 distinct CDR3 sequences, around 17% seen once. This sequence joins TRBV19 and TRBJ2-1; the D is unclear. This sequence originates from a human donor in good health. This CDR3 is CASSIAGVLDNEQFF. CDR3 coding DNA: TGTGCCAGTAGTATCGCCGGTGTCTTAGACAATGAGCAGTTCTTC.